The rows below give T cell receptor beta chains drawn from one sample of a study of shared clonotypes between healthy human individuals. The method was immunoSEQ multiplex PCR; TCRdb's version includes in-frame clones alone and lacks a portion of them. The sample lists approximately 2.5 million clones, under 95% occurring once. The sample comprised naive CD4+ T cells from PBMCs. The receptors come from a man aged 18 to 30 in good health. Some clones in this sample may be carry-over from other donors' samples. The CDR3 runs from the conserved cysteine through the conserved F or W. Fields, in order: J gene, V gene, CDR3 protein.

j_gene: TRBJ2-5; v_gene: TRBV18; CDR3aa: CASSPADPETQYF
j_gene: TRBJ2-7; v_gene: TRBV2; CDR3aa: CASSEATVAGGYEQYF
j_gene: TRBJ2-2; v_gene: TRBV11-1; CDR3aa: CASSFGAANTGELFF
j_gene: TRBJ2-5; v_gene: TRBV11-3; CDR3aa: CASSLGVGGLQETQYF
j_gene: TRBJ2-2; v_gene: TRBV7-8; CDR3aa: CASSFYRGSDTGELFF
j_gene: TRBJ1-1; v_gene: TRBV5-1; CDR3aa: CASSRTGGRDTEAFF
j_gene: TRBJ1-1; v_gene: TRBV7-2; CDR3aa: CASSLGRATEGTEAFF
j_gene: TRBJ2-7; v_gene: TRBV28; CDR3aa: CASSLGGQTVHEQYF
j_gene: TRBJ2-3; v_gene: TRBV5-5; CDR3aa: CASSPLTGRTDTQYF
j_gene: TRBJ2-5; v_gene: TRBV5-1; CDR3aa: CASTLLGGETQYF
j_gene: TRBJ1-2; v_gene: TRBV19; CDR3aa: CALFGGPGYTF
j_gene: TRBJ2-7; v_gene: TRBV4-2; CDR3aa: CASSQSGLSYEQYF
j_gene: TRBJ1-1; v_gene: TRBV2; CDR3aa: CASSEEAGLTEAFF
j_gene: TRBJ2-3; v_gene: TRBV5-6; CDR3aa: CASSLAGTGVGYTDTQYF
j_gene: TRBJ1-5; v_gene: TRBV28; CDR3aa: CASSSGTGGVGNQPQHF
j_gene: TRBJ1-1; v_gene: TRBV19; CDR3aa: CASRRQGRGMNTEAFF
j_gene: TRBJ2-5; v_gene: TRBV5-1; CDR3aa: CASSTSRARETQYF
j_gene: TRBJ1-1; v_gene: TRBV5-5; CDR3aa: CASSATGSPEAFF
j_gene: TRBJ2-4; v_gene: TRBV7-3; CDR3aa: CASSLSRGNIQYF
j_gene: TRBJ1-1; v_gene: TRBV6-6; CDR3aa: CASSYAEGGNTEAFF
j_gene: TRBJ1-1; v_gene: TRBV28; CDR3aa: CAIGGLGNTEAFF
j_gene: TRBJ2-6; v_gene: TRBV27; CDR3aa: CASRAGGHSGANVLTF
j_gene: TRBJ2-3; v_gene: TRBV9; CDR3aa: CASSAQGGTSTDTQYF
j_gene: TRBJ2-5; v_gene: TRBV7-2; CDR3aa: CASSLGIIAGEETQYF
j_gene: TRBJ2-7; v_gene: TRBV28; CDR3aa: CASSFLLGTGGEQYF
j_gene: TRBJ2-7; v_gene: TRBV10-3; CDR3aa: CAISEGTGGNYEQYF
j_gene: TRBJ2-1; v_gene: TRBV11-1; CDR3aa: CASSPGLAGRSINEQFF
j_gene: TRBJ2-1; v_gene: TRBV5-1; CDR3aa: CASSLSRRGEQFF
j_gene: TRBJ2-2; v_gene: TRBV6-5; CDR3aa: CASSFAGELFF
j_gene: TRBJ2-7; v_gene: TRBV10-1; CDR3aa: CASSPQVAAYEQYF
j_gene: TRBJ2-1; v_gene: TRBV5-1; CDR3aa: CASSLGSGSLNEQFF
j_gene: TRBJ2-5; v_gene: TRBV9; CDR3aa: CASSAMSGGWETQYF
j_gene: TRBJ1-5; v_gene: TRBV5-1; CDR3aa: CASSTGGNQPQHF
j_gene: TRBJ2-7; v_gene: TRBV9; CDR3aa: CASSVGVRSGQEQYF
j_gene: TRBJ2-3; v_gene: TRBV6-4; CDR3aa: CASSDSRHHEGTDTQYF
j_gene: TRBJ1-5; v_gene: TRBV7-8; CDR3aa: CASSLGALGDQPQHF
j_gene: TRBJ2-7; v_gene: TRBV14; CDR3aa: CASSPRPGYYEQYF
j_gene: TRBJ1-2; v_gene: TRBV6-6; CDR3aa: CASSLRGGEFYGYTF
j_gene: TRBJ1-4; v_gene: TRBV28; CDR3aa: CASSLLRSGEEEKLFF
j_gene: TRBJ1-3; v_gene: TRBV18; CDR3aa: CASSPRQQTTSSGNTIYF
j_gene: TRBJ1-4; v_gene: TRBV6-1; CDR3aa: CASSVGTAREKLFF
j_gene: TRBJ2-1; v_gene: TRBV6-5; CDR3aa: CASSPRLANYNEQFF
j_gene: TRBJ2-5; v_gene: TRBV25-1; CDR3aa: CASSEPPGTPYQETQYF
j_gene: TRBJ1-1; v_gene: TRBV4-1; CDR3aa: CASSQGSALPEAFF
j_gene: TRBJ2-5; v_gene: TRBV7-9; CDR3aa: CASSLHRDQETQYF
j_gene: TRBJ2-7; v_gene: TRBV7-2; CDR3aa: CASSLSGRTYEQYF
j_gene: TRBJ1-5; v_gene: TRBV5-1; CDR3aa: CASSPGPENQPQHF
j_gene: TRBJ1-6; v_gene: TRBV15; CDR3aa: CATSRPGDSPLHF
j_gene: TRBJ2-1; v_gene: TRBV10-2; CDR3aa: CASSGLAGGRSYNEQFF
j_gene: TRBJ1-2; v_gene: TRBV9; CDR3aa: CASSPRTGMDYGYTF
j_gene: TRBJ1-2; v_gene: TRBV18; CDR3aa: CASSPNPGVHGYTF
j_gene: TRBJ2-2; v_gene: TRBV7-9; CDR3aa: CASSLNLGQGHTGELFF